A selection of T cell receptor beta chains follows, all from one sample in a study of glioma-infiltrating T cells after dendritic cell vaccination. TCRdb's copy holds only in-frame clones and misses some; the assay was immunoSEQ multiplex PCR. The table includes 90,000 or so clones, approximately 80% detected once. The starting material was blood, obtained after dendritic cell vaccination. Receptors were obtained from a human donor with glioblastoma. CDR3s include the opening cysteine and the closing phenylalanine or tryptophan. D genes are given only for firm matches. Clone size, where shown, is once, few, many, or a class for clones that have expanded.

j_gene,abundance,v_gene,d_gene,CDR3aa,CDR3nt
TRBJ2-1,.,TRBV30,TRBD2,CAWSEGLAEGYEQFF,TGTGCCTGGAGTGAGGGACTAGCGGAAGGGTATGAGCAGTTCTTC
TRBJ1-1,.,TRBV19,.,CASRNYYTEAFF,TGTGCCAGTAGAAATTATTACACTGAAGCTTTCTTT
TRBJ1-2,.,TRBV5-1,.,CASSAQGGNYGYTF,TGCGCCAGCAGCGCACAGGGTGGGAACTATGGCTACACCTTC
TRBJ1-4,.,TRBV7-8,.,CASSLARIGAPNEKLFF,TGTGCCAGCAGCTTAGCGCGAATAGGGGCACCTAATGAAAAACTGTTTTTT
TRBJ2-4,.,TRBV30,.,CAWSVGQKNIQYF,TGTGCCTGGAGTGTAGGACAGAAAAACATTCAGTACTTC
TRBJ2-3,.,TRBV29-1,TRBD2,CSGNSGLSTDTQYF,TGCAGCGGAAATAGCGGGCTCAGCACAGATACGCAGTATTTT
TRBJ2-3,.,TRBV27,.,CASRWTITTDTQYF,TGTGCCAGCAGGTGGACTATCACCACAGATACGCAGTATTTT
TRBJ2-4,once,TRBV4-1,TRBD1,CASSQGTGNIQYF,TGCGCCAGCAGCCAAGGGACAGGGAACATTCAGTACTTC
TRBJ1-3,.,TRBV5-6,.,CASSLTNWPGNTIYF,TGTGCCAGCAGCTTAACAAATTGGCCTGGAAACACCATATATTTT
TRBJ1-5,.,TRBV4-2,.,CASSQDPGGAQPQHF,TGTGCCAGCAGCCAAGATCCGGGGGGCGCTCAGCCCCAGCATTTT
TRBJ2-7,.,TRBV11-2,TRBD1,CASSLATGGSYEQYF,TGTGCCAGCAGCTTAGCGACAGGGGGGTCCTACGAGCAGTACTTC
TRBJ2-1,.,TRBV29-1,TRBD1,CSVEDSSFRDRVYNEQFF,TGCAGCGTTGAAGACTCTTCATTCCGGGACAGGGTCTACAATGAGCAGTTCTTC
TRBJ2-1,.,TRBV7-9,TRBD2,CASSLVPSGNNEQFF,TGTGCCAGCAGCTTAGTTCCTAGCGGGAACAATGAGCAGTTCTTC
TRBJ1-1,.,TRBV2,.,CASSLEDGVTEAFF,TGTGCCAGCAGTTTGGAGGACGGGGTCACTGAAGCTTTCTTT